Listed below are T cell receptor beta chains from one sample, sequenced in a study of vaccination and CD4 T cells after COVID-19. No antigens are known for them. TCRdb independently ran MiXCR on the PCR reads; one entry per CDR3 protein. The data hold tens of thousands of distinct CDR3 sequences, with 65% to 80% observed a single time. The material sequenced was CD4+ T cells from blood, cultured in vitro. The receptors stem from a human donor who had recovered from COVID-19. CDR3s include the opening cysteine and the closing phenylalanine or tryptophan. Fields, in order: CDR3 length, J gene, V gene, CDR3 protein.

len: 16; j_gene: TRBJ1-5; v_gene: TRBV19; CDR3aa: CASSINGQGSNQPQHF
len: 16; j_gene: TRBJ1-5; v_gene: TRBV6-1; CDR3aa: CASRFGRDRGNQPQHF
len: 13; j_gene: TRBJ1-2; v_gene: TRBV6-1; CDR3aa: CASNGGENYGYTF
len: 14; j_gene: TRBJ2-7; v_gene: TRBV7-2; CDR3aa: CASSATGTSYEQYF
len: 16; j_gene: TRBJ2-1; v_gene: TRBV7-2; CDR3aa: CASSTGEAGGMNEQFF
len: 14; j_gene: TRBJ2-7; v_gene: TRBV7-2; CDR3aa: CASSPGLAGYEQYF
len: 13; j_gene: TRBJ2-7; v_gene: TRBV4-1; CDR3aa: CASSQDQGSEQYF
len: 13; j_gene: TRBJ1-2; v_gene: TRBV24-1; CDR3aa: CATSAPENYGYTF
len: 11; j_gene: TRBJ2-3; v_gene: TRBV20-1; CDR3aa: CSAPLADTQYF
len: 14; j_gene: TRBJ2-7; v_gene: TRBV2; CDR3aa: CASSGFAVGHEQYF
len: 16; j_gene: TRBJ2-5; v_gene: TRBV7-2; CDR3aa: CASSLANRLGRETQYF
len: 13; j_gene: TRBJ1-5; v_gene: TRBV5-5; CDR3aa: CASSPTDNQPQHF
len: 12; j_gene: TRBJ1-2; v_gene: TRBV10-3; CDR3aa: CAISGYSDGYTF
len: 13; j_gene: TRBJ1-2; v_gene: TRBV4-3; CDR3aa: CASSQGGALGYTF
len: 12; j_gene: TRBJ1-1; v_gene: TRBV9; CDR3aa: CASGRTNTEAFF
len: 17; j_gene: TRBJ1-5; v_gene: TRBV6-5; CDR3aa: CASSYHPSNSHNQPQHF
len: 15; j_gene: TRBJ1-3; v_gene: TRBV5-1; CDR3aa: CASSLDGAFGNTIYF
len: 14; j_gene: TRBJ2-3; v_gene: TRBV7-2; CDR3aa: CASSFGGSTDTQYF
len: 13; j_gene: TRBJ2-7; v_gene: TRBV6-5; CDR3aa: CASSSRGFDEQYF
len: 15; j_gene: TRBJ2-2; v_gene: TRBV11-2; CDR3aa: CASSLATRRAGELFF
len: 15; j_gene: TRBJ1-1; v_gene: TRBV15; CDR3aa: CATSRDSWGNTEAFF
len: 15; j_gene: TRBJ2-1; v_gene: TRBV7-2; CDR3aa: CASTGGQGASNEQFF
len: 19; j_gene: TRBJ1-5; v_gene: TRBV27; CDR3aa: CASRPLGDRWGGGNQPQHF
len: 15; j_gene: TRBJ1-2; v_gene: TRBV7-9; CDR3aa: CASSLSFRANYGYTF
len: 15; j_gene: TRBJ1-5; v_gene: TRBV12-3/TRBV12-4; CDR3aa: CASRSGTGSNQPQHF
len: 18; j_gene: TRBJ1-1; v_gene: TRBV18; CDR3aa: CASSPLRTGDGVSTEAFF
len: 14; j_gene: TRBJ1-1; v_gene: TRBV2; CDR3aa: CASRKGTVNTEAFF
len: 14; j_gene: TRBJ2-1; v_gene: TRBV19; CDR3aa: CASSMGHHYNEQFF
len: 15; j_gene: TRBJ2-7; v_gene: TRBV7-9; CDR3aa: CASSVGQGQGDEQYF
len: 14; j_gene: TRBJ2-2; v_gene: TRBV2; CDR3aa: CASKGGPNTGELFF
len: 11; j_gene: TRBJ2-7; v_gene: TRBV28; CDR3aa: CASSLWDRQYF
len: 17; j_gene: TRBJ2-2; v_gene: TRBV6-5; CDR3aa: CASSSPGLAGDTGELFF
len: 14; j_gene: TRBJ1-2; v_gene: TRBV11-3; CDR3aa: CASSRTDYRGGYTF
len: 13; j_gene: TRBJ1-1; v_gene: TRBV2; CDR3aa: CARSTDTNTEAFF
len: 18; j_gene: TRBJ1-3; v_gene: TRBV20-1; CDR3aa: CSASAGALNRFSGNTIYF
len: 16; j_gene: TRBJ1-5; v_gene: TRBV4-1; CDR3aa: CASSQVGGRSFQPQHF
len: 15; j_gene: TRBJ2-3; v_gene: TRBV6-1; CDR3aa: CASSRLATSTDTQYF
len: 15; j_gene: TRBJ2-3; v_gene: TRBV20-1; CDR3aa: CSPMRRRGGTDTQYF
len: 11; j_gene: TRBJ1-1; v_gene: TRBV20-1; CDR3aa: CSATAGGKAFF
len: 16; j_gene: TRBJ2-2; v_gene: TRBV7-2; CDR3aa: CASSFTGIYNTGELFF
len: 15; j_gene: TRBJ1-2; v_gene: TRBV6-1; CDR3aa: CASSLPGPSNYGYTF